This T cell receptor (beta chain) is from a study of blood T cell repertoires in COVID-19. The method was immunoSEQ multiplex PCR; TCRdb's version includes in-frame clones alone and lacks a portion of them. The sample holds over 150,000 clones; roughly 85% are singletons and the top ten take around 8.1%. Sequenced input: peripheral blood. This receptor was identified in a woman between 55 and 75 years old with COVID-19, enrolled during active disease.

CDR3 sequence reads: CASSLSLGGGTEAFF. In nucleotides, the CDR3 is TGTGCCAGCAGTTTATCCCTAGGGGGCGGAACTGAAGCTTTCTTT. The V and J genes are TRBV27 and TRBJ1-1; TRBD1 agrees at 7 bases. Per germline, CDR1 MNHEY and CDR2 SMNVEV (reference sequence). The junction had 6 bases not matched to a gene; V was cut back by 0 bases and J by 5 bases. The CDR3 runs to 15 residues.